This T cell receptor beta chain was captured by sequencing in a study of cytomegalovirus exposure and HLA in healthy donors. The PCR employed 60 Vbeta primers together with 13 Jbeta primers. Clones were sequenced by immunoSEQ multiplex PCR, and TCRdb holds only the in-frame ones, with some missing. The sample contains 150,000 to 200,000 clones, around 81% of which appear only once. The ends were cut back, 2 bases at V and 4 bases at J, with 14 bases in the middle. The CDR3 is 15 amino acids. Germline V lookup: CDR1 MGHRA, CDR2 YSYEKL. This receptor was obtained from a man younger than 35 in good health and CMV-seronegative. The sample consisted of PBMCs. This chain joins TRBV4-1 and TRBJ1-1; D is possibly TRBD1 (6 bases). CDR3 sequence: CASSQSQGSGTEAFF. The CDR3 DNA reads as TGCGCCAGCAGCCAATCACAGGGCTCTGGCACTGAAGCTTTCTTT.